This passage covers 17 T cell receptor beta chains from one sample sequenced in a study of radiation and T cells in renal cell carcinoma. Clones were read by immunoSEQ multiplex PCR, and TCRdb kept only the in-frame ones, dropping some. The table lists 130,000 to 150,000 clones, about nine tenths of them singletons, with about 4.3% in the top ten. The time point here: baseline pretreatment blood. Treatment reported: 15 Gy SBRT to primary tumor, nephrectomy 4 weeks later. The sequenced sample was blood, obtained from a patient whose treatment included radiotherapy and nephrectomy. The receptors shown here come from a woman in her 70s with renal cell carcinoma.

This rearrangement joins TRBV7-8 to TRBJ1-1; perhaps TRBD1 as D (6 bases). This CDR3 spans 14 amino acids. V dropped 4 bases and J dropped 3 bases, with 12 bases sitting between them. Per the germline V gene, CDR1 is SGHVS and CDR2 is FQNEAQ. The chain's CDR3 is CASSSSTGYTEAFF. The CDR3 region has the DNA TGTGCCAGCAGCTCGTCCACAGGGTACACTGAAGCTTTCTTT.

The gene calls are TRBV10-3 and TRBJ2-5; D uncertain. Trimming took 4 bases from V and 4 from J, leaving 13 bases between them. CDR1 ENHRY and CDR2 SYGVKD come from the germline V gene. The CDR3 sequence is 14 residues long. CDR3 sequence reads: CAISALLAGETQYF. The CDR3 DNA reads as TGTGCCATCAGTGCCCTTCTGGCCGGAGAGACCCAGTACTTC.

This clone was counted only a few times. This chain joins TRBV14 and TRBJ1-1; D is undetermined. With 4 bases removed from V and 5 bases from J, the gap between germline ends came to 14 bases. CDR1 is SGHDN, CDR2 FVKESK, per germline. The CDR3 totals 14 residues. The CDR3 reads CASSPFVGKTEAFF. The CDR3 DNA is TGTGCCAGCAGCCCCTTTGTCGGCAAAACTGAAGCTTTCTTT.

This chain connects TRBV5-6 to TRBJ2-1; 7 bases line up with TRBD1. After removal of 0 bases from V and 4 bases from J, the junction contained 4 bases not matched to a gene. The CDR3 is 15 amino acids. Germline V lookup: CDR1 SGHDT, CDR2 YYEEEE. In DNA form, the CDR3 reads TGTGCCAGCAGCTTGGAACAGGGGATATACAATGAGCAGTTCTTC. This translates into CASSLEQGIYNEQFF.

The V and J genes are TRBV28 and TRBJ1-2; D is uncertain. The CDR3 sequence is 13 residues long. Germline V CDR1 and CDR2: MDHEN, SYDVKM. Trimming removed 2 bases at V and 5 bases at J, with 9 bases between. CDR3 nucleotide sequence: TGTGCCAGCAGTTTAAGCAGCCCTTATGGCTACACCTTC. Translated: CASSLSSPYGYTF.

This chain uses TRBV19 with TRBJ1-1; perhaps TRBD1 as D (5 bases). The ends were cut back, 8 bases at V and 1 base at J, with 11 bases in the middle. The germline V gene has CDR1 LNHDA and CDR2 SQIVND (reference sequence). The CDR3 runs 13 residues. CDR3 sequence reads: CASHRPSNTEAFF. Here the CDR3 DNA reads TGTGCCAGTCACAGGCCTTCGAACACTGAAGCTTTCTTT.

The chain couples TRBV11-3 to TRBJ1-2, with D maybe TRBD1 (5 bases). The CDR3 is made up of 15 amino acids. In germline, CDR1 is SGHNT, CDR2 YENEEA. With 4 bases removed from V and 4 bases from J, the gap between germline ends came to 16 bases. DNA of the CDR3: TGTGCCAGCAGCTCTTCGGGTTTCGGGGGCTATGGCTACACCTTC. It codes for CASSSSGFGGYGYTF.

The V and J genes are TRBV5-8 and TRBJ2-3; 8 bases match TRBD1. V shed 3 bases, J shed 4 bases, and the junction held 4 bases outside the gene matches. CDR1 and CDR2 (germline): SGHTS, YDEGEE. The CDR3 has 14 amino acids. The CDR3 nucleotides read TGTGCCAGCAGCTCCCGGACAGGGCCAGATACGCAGTATTTT. The encoded protein is CASSSRTGPDTQYF.

This clone was detected only once. The gene calls are TRBV5-1 and TRBJ2-5; 7 nucleotides line up with TRBD2. The CDR3 runs 16 residues. The V gene's germline CDR1 is SGHRS and CDR2 YFSETQ. The V and J ends lost 3 bases and 1 base, in that order; junction bases with no gene match: 9. The CDR3 DNA reads as TGCGCCAGCAGCTCATCGGGGAGCGGGACCCAAGAGACCCAGTACTTC. Protein: CASSSSGSGTQETQYF. The whole variable domain, filled in from reference TRBV5-1 and TRBJ2-5, reads KAGVTQTPRYLIKTRGQQVTLSCSPISGHRSVSWYQQTPGQGLQFLFEYFSETQRNKGNFPGRFSGRQFSNSRSEMNVSTLELGDSALYLCASSSSGSGTQETQYFGPGTRLLVL.

The sample holds a few counts of this clone. The J gene is TRBJ1-1, the V gene TRBV30; D not resolved. The length of the CDR3 is 13 residues. V was cut by 5 bases and J by 0 bases, with 10 bases left in between. Looked up from germline, CDR1 is GTSNPN and CDR2 is SVGIG (reference sequence). The CDR3 loop is CAWVRRLNTEAFF. For the CDR3, the DNA is TGTGCCTGGGTCCGACGGCTGAACACTGAAGCTTTCTTT.

The chain links TRBV6-5 to TRBJ1-5; D is possibly TRBD1 (5 bases). The germline V gene encodes CDR1 MNHEY and CDR2 SVGAGI. V lost 5 bases and J lost 6, with 11 bases in between. The CDR3 contains 13 residues. The CDR3 DNA is TGTGCCAGCAGTGTAGACAGTCGTCAGCCCCAGCATTTT. Encoded protein: CASSVDSRQPQHF.

This clone showed up just once. This chain uses TRBV28 with TRBJ1-3, with 8 nucleotides matching TRBD1. CDR1 is MDHEN and CDR2 is SYDVKM in the germline V gene. The CDR3 has 15 residues. Trimming removed 1 base from V and 2 bases from J; junction bases left unmatched: 1. The CDR3 sequence is CASSLSTGAGNTIYF. In DNA form, the CDR3 reads TGTGCCAGCAGTTTATCGACAGGGGCTGGAAACACCATATATTTT.

The rearrangement links TRBV4-2 to TRBJ2-7, with D unresolved. The V gene's germline CDR1 is LGHNA and CDR2 YNFKEQ. Trimming stripped 4 bases from V and 3 bases from J, with 19 bases between. This CDR3 spans 16 amino acids. CDR3 nucleotides: TGTGCCAGCAGCCCCAATCTCCAAGAGGCGATCTACGAGCAGTACTTC. The encoded protein is CASSPNLQEAIYEQYF.

The chain joins TRBV29-1 to TRBJ2-3, with D perhaps being TRBD1 or TRBD2 (5 bases each). This CDR3 comprises 11 residues. Looked up from germline, CDR1 is SQVTM and CDR2 is ANQGSEA. The ends were cut back, 6 bases at V and 4 bases at J, with 8 bases in the middle. In DNA, the CDR3 is TGCAGCGTGATGGGGGCAGATACGCAGTATTTT. This gives the protein CSVMGADTQYF.

The chain joins TRBV28 to TRBJ1-1; D may be TRBD1 (5 bases). The CDR3 is 14 residues long. CDR1 is MDHEN, CDR2 SYDVKM, per germline. V lost 6 bases to trimming and J lost 3 bases, with 14 bases between them. The CDR3 nucleotides are TGTGCCAGCAGCTCGCTGGGGGGGGACACTGAAGCTTTCTTT. It specifies CASSSLGGDTEAFF.

This clone showed up just once. This chain uses TRBV7-2 with TRBJ1-2; possibly TRBD1 for D (5 bases). V was shortened by 3 bases and J by 4 bases, with 9 bases between the two germline ends. CDR3 length equals 13 residues. Germline loops: CDR1 SGHTA, CDR2 FQGNSA. The CDR3, as DNA: TGTGCCAGCAGCTTTCCCGGGGGCTATGGCTACACCTTC. It translates to CASSFPGGYGYTF. Looking up the rest from reference TRBV7-2 and TRBJ1-2 gives the full variable domain: GAGVSQSPSNKVTEKGKDVELRCDPISGHTALYWYRQSLGQGLEFLIYFQGNSAPDKSGLPSDRFSAERTGGSVSTLTIQRTQQEDSAVYLCASSFPGGYGYTFGSGTRLTVV.

V and J are TRBV5-1 and TRBJ1-1, with 7 bases aligning to TRBD1. Trimming removed 4 bases from V and 6 bases from J; junction bases left unmatched: 9. From germline, CDR1 is SGHRS and CDR2 YFSETQ. The length of the CDR3 is 14 residues. DNA for the CDR3: TGCGCCAGCAGCCCGTCAGGGGGTAGCGCTGAAGCTTTCTTT. This codes for CASSPSGGSAEAFF. Looking up the rest from reference TRBV5-1 and TRBJ1-1 gives the full variable domain: KAGVTQTPRYLIKTRGQQVTLSCSPISGHRSVSWYQQTPGQGLQFLFEYFSETQRNKGNFPGRFSGRQFSNSRSEMNVSTLELGDSALYLCASSPSGGSAEAFFGQGTRLTVV.